The source of this T cell receptor (beta chain) is a study of shared clonotypes between healthy human individuals. Study background: The plates for each donor numbered three CD4 naive, three CD4 memory, two CD8 naive and one CD8 memory. Study-wide points: Investigators collected only blood, and repertoires in tissues likely differ.

Terminally differentiated effector memory CD45RA+ cells were excluded from the naive CD8 cells, which were CD45RO-negative and positively selected for CCR7. As to this clone: Its specificity is not known.

Libraries were prepared by immunoSEQ multiplex PCR; TCRdb keeps only in-frame clonotypes and omits some of them. The sample comprises just over 2,000,000 clones, about 95% of which are singletons, and about 1.1% rests with the top ten. The origin of this receptor is a man younger than 35 in good health. Sequencing was done on a sample of naive CD8+ T cells sorted from blood.

This CDR3 reads CASSQVTGTVYEQYF. CDR3 in DNA: TGCGCCAGCAGCCAAGTGACCGGGACAGTCTACGAGCAGTACTTC. V and J are TRBV4-1 and TRBJ2-7; TRBD1 agrees at 7 bases. The V and J ends lost 1 base and 3 bases, in that order; junction bases with no gene match: 6. Germline V gene sequence: CDR1 MGHRA, CDR2 YSYEKL. The CDR3 has 15 amino acids.